Listed below are T cell receptor beta chains from one sample, sequenced in a study of cytomegalovirus exposure and HLA in healthy donors. Generated by immunoSEQ multiplex PCR, the TCRdb table keeps only in-frame clones and is missing some. The top ten clones hold roughly 7.6% of a sample with around 150,000 clones, more than 80% of them seen once. The material sequenced was PBMCs. The receptors were sampled from a woman aged 25-40 years in good health and CMV-seropositive. Both conserved end residues are part of each CDR3. The D gene is left open where the match is weak. Only some rows state a clone size, as once, few, many or a class for expanded clones.

d_call,clone_size,v_call,j_call,cdr3_aa,cdr3_nt
TRBD1,once,TRBV5-4,TRBJ1-1,CASSARGGARTEAFF,TGTGCCAGCAGTGCCCGAGGGGGCGCTCGGACTGAAGCTTTCTTT
TRBD1,.,TRBV6-6,TRBJ2-7,CASSPPRDSSYEQYF,TGTGCCAGCAGCCCTCCCCGGGACAGCTCCTACGAGCAGTACTTC
.,.,TRBV10-3,TRBJ1-3,CAIRQQSVSGNTIYF,TGTGCCATCAGACAACAGTCCGTCTCTGGAAACACCATATATTTT
.,.,TRBV16,TRBJ1-5,CASSPNVDRRLQPQHF,TGTGCCAGCAGCCCTAACGTGGACAGACGACTTCAGCCCCAGCATTTT
.,.,TRBV19,TRBJ2-2,CASSLYDRIGELFF,TGTGCCAGTAGTTTATATGACAGGATCGGGGAGCTGTTTTTT
.,.,TRBV7-9,TRBJ1-1,CSSSFHGNTEAFF,TGTTCCAGCAGCTTCCACGGGAACACTGAAGCTTTCTTT
.,.,TRBV25-1,TRBJ2-3,CASSSGTDTQYF,TGTGCCAGCAGTTCTGGCACAGATACGCAGTATTTT
TRBD1,.,TRBV5-1,TRBJ1-2,CASTNPPDRSGYTF,TGCGCCAGCACCAACCCCCCGGACAGGTCCGGCTACACCTTC
.,few,TRBV15,TRBJ2-2,CATSPGRSDSAPFGELFF,TGTGCCACCAGCCCCGGGCGGTCGGACTCAGCCCCCTTCGGGGAGCTGTTTTTT
TRBD1,.,TRBV4-1,TRBJ1-5,CASSPGQGAGDQPQHF,TGCGCCAGCAGCCCAGGACAGGGGGCTGGAGATCAGCCCCAGCATTTT
.,.,TRBV7-8,TRBJ2-3,CASSLTSAGIRTDTQYF,TGTGCCAGCAGCTTAACGTCGGCAGGGATTCGCACAGATACGCAGTATTTT
.,.,TRBV7-9,TRBJ1-2,CASSRDTNYGYTF,TGTGCCAGCAGTCGGGACACGAACTATGGCTACACCTTC
TRBD1,.,TRBV9,TRBJ2-6,CASSAPQGALSGANVLTF,TGTGCCAGCAGCGCCCCTCAGGGGGCACTGTCTGGGGCCAACGTCCTGACTTTC
.,few,TRBV27,TRBJ2-5,CASSRFSADKGRETQYF,TGTGCCAGCAGTAGATTCAGCGCGGACAAAGGGAGGGAGACCCAGTACTTC
TRBD1,.,TRBV27,TRBJ2-6,CASKSGTGLSGANVLTF,TGTGCCAGCAAATCTGGGACAGGGCTCTCTGGGGCCAACGTCCTGACTTTC
.,.,TRBV2,TRBJ1-1,CASSPGYFNTEAFF,TGTGCCAGCAGTCCGGGGTACTTCAACACTGAAGCTTTCTTT
.,once,TRBV21-1,TRBJ1-5,CASSKPGVDGRQPQHF,TGTGCCAGCAGCAAGCCCGGGGTAGACGGGCGTCAGCCCCAGCATTTT
TRBD1,.,TRBV6-1,TRBJ2-3,CASTRGTGGTDTQYF,TGTGCCAGCACTAGAGGGACAGGAGGCACAGATACGCAGTATTTT
TRBD1,.,TRBV18,TRBJ2-7,CASSPLRGQGAYEQYF,TGTGCCAGCTCACCTCTTAGAGGACAGGGGGCTTACGAGCAGTACTTC
.,.,TRBV27,TRBJ2-3,CASSSLTVRGTDTQYF,TGTGCCAGCAGTTCCCTGACAGTACGGGGCACAGATACGCAGTATTTT
.,.,TRBV14,TRBJ2-5,CASSQGWGRQETQYF,TGTGCCAGCAGCCAAGGGTGGGGGCGGCAAGAGACCCAGTACTTC